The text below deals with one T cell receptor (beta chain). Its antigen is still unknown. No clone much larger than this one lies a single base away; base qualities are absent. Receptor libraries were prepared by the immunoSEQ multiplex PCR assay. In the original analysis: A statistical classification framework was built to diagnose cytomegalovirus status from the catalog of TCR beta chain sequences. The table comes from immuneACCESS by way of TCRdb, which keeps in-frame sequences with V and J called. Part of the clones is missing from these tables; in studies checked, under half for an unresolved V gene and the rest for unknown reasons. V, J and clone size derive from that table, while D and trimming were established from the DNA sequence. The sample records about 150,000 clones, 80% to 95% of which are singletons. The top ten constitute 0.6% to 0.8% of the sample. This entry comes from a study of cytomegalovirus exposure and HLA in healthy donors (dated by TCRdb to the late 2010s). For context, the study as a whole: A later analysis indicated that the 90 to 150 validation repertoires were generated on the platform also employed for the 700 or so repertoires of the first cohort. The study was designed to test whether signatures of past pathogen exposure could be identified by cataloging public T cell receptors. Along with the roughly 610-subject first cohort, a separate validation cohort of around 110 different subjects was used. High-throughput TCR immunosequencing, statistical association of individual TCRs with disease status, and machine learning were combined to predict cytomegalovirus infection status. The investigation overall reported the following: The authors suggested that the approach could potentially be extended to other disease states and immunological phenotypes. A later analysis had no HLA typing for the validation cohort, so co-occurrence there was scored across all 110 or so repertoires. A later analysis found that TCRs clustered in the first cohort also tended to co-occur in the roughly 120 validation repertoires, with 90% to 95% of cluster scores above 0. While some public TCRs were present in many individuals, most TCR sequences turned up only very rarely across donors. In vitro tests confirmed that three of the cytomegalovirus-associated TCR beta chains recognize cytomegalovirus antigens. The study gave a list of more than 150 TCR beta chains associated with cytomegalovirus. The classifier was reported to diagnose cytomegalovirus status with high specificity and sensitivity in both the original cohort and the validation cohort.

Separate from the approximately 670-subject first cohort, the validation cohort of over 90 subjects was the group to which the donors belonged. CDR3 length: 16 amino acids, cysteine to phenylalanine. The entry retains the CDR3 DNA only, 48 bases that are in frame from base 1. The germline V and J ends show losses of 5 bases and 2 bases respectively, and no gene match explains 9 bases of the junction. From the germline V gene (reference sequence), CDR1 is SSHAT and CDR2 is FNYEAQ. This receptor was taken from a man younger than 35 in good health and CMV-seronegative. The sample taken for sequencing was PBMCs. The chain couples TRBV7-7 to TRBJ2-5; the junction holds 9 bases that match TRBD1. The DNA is TGTGCCAGCAGCATAGGGGACAGGGTTGGGCAAGAGACCCAGTACTTC. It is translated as CASSIGDRVGQETQYF.